The clone carrying this T cell receptor (beta chain) showed up just a few times. A read error may account for a junction end that differs from germline. Generated by immunoSEQ multiplex PCR, the TCRdb table keeps only in-frame clones and is missing some. This sample has about 120,000 clones, with 75% to 90% found just once. The data stem from a study of blood T cell repertoires in COVID-19. For the study at large: The study drew acute and convalescent COVID-19 samples from the United States, Italy and Spain. T cells, B-cell-depleted T cells, or PBMCs supplied cDNA or gDNA.

Germline CDR1 KGHSH, CDR2 LQKENI. The CDR3 contains 16 residues. The chain has TRBV18 and TRBJ1-1, with TRBD1 matching 8 bases. The TCR sequence derives from a man aged 25-45 years with acute or convalescent COVID-19. The sequenced material came from peripheral blood. The CDR3 loop is CASSPLRTGRNTEAFF. The CDR3 DNA sequence: TGTGCCAGCTCGCCACTAAGGACAGGGAGGAACACTGAAGCTTTCTTT. The full variable domain, completed using reference TRBV18 and TRBJ1-1, is NAGVMQNPRHLVRRRGQEARLRCSPMKGHSHVYWYRQLPEEGLKFMVYLQKENIIDESGMPKERFSAEFPKEGPSILRIQQVVRGDSAAYFCASSPLRTGRNTEAFFGQGTRLTVV.